Sequencing of this T cell receptor (beta chain) was carried out in a study of CD8 T cells in Susac syndrome. An input of about 0.45 to 1 ug of RNA was subjected to reverse transcription using random hexamers. TCRdb reprocessed the immunoSEQ multiplex PCR reads via MiXCR and lists one record per CDR3 protein. The sample has 150,000 to 200,000 distinct CDR3 sequences; over 90% are singletons. Germline lookup yields CDR1 LNHDA and CDR2 SQIVND (reference sequence). The CDR3 spans 14 residues. Trimming took 4 bases from V and 5 from J, leaving 9 bases between them. TEMRA cells underwent FACS enrichment and CD8+ and CD4+ T cells underwent negative isolation.

The chain couples TRBV19 to TRBJ1-6; D is ambiguous. The sample taken for sequencing was CD4+ T cells from PBMCs. This receptor was taken from a human donor with multiple sclerosis. The CDR3, as DNA: TGTGCCAGTAGTAACGTAGGGAATAATTCACCCCTCCACTTT. Its protein is CASSNVGNNSPLHF.